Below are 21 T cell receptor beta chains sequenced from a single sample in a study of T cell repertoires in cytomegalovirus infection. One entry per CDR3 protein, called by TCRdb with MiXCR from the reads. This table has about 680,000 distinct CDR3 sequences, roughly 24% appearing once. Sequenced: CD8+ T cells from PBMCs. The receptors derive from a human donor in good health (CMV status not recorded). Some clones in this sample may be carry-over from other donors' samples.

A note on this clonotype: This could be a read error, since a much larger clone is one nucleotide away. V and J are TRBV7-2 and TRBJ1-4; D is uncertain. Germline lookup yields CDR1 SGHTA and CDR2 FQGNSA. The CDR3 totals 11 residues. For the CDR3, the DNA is TGTGTCAGCAGCTCAGGAGAAAAACTGTTTTTT. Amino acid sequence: CVSSSGEKLFF.

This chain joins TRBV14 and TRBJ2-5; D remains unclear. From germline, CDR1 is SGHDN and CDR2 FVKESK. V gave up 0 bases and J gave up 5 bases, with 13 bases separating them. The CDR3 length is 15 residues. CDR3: CASSQDRRYAETQYF. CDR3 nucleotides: TGTGCCAGCAGCCAAGATCGCAGATACGCGGAGACCCAGTACTTC. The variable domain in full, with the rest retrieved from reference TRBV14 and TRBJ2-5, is EAGVTQFPSHSVIEKGQTVTLRCDPISGHDNLYWYRRVMGKEIKFLLHFVKESKQDESGMPNNRFLAERTGGTYSTLKVQPAELEDSGVYFCASSQDRRYAETQYFGPGTRLLVL.

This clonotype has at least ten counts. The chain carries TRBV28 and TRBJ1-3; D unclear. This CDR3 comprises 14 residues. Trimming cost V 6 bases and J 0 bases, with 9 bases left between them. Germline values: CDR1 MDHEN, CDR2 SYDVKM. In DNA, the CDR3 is TGTGCCAGCAGCAACGGACTCTCTGGAAACACCATATATTTT. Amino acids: CASSNGLSGNTIYF.

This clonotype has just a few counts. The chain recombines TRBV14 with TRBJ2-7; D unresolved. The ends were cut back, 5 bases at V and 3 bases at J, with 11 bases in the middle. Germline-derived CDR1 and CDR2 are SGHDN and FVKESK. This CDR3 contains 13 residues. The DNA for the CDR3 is TGTGCCAGCAGCGCCCGGGCCCTCTACGAGCAGTACTTC. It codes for CASSARALYEQYF.

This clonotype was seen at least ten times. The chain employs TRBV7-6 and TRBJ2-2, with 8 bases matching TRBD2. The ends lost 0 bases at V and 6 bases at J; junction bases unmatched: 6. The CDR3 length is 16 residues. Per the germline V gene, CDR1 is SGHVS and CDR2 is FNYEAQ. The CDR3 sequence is CASSLAGSGESGELFF. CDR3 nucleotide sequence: TGTGCCAGCAGCTTAGCTGGTAGCGGGGAATCCGGGGAGCTGTTTTTT.

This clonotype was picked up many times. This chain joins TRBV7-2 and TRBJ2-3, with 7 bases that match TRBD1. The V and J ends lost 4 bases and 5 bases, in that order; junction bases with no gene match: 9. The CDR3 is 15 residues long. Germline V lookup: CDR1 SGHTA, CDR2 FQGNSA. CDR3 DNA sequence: TGTGCCAGCAGCTCCTCGACAGGGATTATAGATACGCAGTATTTT. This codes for CASSSSTGIIDTQYF. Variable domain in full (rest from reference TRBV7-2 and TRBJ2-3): GAGVSQSPSNKVTEKGKDVELRCDPISGHTALYWYRQSLGQGLEFLIYFQGNSAPDKSGLPSDRFSAERTGGSVSTLTIQRTQQEDSAVYLCASSSSTGIIDTQYFGPGTRLTVL.

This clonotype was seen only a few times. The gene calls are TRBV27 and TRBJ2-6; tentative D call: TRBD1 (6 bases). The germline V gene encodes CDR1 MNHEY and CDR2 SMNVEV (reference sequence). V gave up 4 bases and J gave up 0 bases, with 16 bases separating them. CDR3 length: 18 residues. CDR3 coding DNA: TGTGCCAGCAGTTCACCGGGACACGCCTTCTCTGGGGCCAACGTCCTGACTTTC. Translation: CASSSPGHAFSGANVLTF. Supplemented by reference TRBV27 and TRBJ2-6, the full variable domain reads EAQVTQNPRYLITVTGKKLTVTCSQNMNHEYMSWYRQDPGLGLRQIYYSMNVEVTDKGDVPEGYKVSRKEKRNFPLILESPSPNQTSLYFCASSSPGHAFSGANVLTFGAGSRLTVL.

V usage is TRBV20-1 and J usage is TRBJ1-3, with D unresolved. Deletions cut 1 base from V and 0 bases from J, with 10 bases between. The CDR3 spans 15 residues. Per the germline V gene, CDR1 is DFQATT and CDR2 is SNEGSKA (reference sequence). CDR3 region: CSARVPGSSGNTIYF. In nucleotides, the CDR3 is TGCAGTGCTAGAGTCCCGGGCAGCTCTGGAAACACCATATATTTT.

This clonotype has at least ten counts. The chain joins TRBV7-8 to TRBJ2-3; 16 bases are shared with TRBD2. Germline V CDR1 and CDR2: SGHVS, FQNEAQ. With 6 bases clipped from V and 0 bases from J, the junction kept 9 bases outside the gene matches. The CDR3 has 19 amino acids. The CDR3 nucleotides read TGTGCCAGCAGTTGGGGGGTGGGACTAGCGGGGGGGAGCACAGATACGCAGTATTTT. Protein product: CASSWGVGLAGGSTDTQYF. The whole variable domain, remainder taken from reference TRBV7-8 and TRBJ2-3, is GAGVSQSPRYKVAKRGQDVALRCDPISGHVSLFWYQQALGQGPEFLTYFQNEAQLDKSGLPSDRFFAERPEGSVSTLKIQRTQQEDSAVYLCASSWGVGLAGGSTDTQYFGPGTRLTVL.

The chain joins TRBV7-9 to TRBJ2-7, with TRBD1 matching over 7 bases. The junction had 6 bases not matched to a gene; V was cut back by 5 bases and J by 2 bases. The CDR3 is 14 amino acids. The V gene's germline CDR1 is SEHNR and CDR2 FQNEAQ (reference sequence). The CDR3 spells CASSHPTGPYEQYV. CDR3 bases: TGTGCCAGCAGCCACCCGACAGGGCCCTACGAGCAGTACGTC.

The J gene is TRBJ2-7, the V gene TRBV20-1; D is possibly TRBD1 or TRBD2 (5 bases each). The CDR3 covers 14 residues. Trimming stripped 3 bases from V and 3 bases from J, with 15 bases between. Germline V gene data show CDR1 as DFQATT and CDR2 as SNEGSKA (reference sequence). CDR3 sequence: CSASKRTDSYEQYF. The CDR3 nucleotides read TGCAGTGCTAGTAAGCGGACTGACAGCTACGAGCAGTACTTC.

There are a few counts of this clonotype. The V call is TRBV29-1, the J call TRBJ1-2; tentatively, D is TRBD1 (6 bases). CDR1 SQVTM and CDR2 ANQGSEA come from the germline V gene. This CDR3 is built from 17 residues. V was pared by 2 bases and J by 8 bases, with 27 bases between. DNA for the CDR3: TGCAGCGTTGAACTGTTGGGGCAGGGGTCATCTCGCTACGGCTACACCTTC. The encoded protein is CSVELLGQGSSRYGYTF.

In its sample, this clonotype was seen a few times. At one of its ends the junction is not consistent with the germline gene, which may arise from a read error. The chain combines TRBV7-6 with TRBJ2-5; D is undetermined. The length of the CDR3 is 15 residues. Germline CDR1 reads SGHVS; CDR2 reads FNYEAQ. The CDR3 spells CASSLGPDPQETQYF. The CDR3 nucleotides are TGTGCTAGCAGCTTAGGCCCAGATCCCCAAGAGACCCAGTACTTC.

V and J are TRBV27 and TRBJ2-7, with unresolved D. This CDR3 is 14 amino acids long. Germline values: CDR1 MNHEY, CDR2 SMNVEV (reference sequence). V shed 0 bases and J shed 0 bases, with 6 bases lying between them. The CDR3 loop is CASSLSANSYEQYF. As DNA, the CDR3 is TGTGCCAGCAGTTTATCGGCCAACTCCTACGAGCAGTACTTC.

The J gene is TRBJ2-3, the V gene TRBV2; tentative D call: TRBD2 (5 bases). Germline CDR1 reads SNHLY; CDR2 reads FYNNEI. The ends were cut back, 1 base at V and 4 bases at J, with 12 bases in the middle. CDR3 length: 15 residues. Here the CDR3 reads CASSEEVSASDTQYF. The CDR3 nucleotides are TGTGCCAGCAGTGAAGAAGTTAGCGCCTCAGATACGCAGTATTTT.

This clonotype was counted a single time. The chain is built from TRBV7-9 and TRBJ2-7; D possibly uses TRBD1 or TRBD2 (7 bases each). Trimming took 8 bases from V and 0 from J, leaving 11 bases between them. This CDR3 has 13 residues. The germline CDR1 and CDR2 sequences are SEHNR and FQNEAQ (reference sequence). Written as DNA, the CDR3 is TGTGCCAGCTCAGGGGGGGACTCCTACGAGCAGTACGTC. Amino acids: CASSGGDSYEQYV.

CDR3 nucleotide sequence: TGTGCCAGTGAGGGGGTGGATCCCTCCTACAATGAGCAGTTCTTC. Protein sequence: CASEGVDPSYNEQFF. The rearrangement uses TRBV19 and TRBJ2-1; D might be TRBD1 (6 bases). Germline V gene data show CDR1 as LNHDA and CDR2 as SQIVND (reference sequence). The V and J ends lost 8 bases and 0 bases respectively, with 14 bases between them. This CDR3 is 15 amino acids long. The variable domain in full, with the rest retrieved from reference TRBV19 and TRBJ2-1, is DGGITQSPKYLFRKEGQNVTLSCEQNLNHDAMYWYRQDPGQGLRLIYYSQIVNDFQKGDIAEGYSVSREKKESFPLTVTSAQKNPTAFYLCASEGVDPSYNEQFFGPGTRLTVL.

The CDR3 sequence: CATSRLQGNIQYF. DNA of the CDR3: TGTGCCACCAGCAGACTCCAGGGAAACATTCAGTACTTC. V usage is TRBV15 and J usage is TRBJ2-4; TRBD1 is a possible D gene (5 bases). CDR3 size: 13 residues. CDR1 and CDR2 (germline): LNHNV, YYDKDF (reference sequence). V was trimmed by 2 bases and J by 6 bases, leaving 8 bases between them. Using reference TRBV15 and TRBJ2-4 for the parts outside the CDR3, the full variable domain is DAMVIQNPRYQVTQFGKPVTLSCSQTLNHNVMYWYQQKSSQAPKLLFHYYDKDFNNEADTPDNFQSRRPNTSFCFLDIRSPGLGDTAMYLCATSRLQGNIQYFGAGTRLSVL.

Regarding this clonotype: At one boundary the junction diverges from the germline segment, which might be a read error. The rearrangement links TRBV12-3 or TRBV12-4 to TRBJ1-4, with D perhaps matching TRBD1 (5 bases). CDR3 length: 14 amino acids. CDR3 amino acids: CASSGLGHNDKLFF. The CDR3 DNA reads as TGTGCCAGCAGTGGGTTGGGGCATAATGACAAACTGTTTTTT.

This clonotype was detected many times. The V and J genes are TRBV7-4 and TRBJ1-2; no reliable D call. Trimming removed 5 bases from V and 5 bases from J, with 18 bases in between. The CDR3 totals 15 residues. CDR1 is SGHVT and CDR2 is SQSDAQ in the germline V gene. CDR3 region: CASSPTGLRKYGYTF. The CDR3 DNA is TGTGCCAGCAGCCCGACCGGACTGCGGAAATATGGCTACACCTTC.

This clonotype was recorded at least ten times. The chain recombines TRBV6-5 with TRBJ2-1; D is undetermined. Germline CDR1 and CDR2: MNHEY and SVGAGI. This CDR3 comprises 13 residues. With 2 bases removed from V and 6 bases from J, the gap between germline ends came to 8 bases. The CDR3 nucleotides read TGTGCCAGCAGTTACGGGCACGGCAATGAGCAGTTCTTC. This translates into CASSYGHGNEQFF.